The 9 T cell receptor beta chains in this list originate from one sample, sequenced in a study of blood T cell repertoires in COVID-19. The data were produced by immunoSEQ multiplex PCR, yet TCRdb's version contains in-frame clones alone and is incomplete. Seen here are around 190,000 clones, 70% to 80% observed once, and the top ten hold roughly 5.6%. The sequenced sample consisted of peripheral blood. Receptors originate from a woman in her thirties or forties with COVID-19, enrolled during active disease.

The J gene is TRBJ2-7, the V gene TRBV2, with D possibly being TRBD2 (5 bases). The length of the CDR3 is 14 residues. From germline, CDR1 is SNHLY and CDR2 FYNNEI. The V end was cut by 2 bases, the J end by 7 bases, with 15 bases between. CDR3 residues: CASSEQGSMGEQYF. CDR3 nucleotide sequence: TGTGCCAGCAGTGAACAAGGGAGTATGGGGGAGCAGTACTTC. Variable domain in full (rest from reference TRBV2 and TRBJ2-7): EPEVTQTPSHQVTQMGQEVILRCVPISNHLYFYWYRQILGQKVEFLVSFYNNEISEKSEIFDDQFSVERPDGSNFTLKIRSTKLEDSAMYFCASSEQGSMGEQYFGPGTRLTVT.

The chain joins TRBV4-2 to TRBJ2-5; possibly TRBD2 for D (5 bases). Trimming removed 0 bases at V and 5 bases at J, with 16 bases between. The CDR3 has 16 residues. Germline V gene data show CDR1 as LGHNA and CDR2 as YNFKEQ. CDR3 in DNA: TGTGCCAGCAGCCAAGATAGCGACTCTCGAGCCGAGACCCAGTACTTC. It codes for CASSQDSDSRAETQYF.

The chain recombines TRBV7-3 with TRBJ2-3; 8 bases map to TRBD2. CDR1 is SGHTA and CDR2 is FQGTGA in the germline V gene. The CDR3 extends over 15 amino acids. V lost 2 bases and J lost 3; bases outside the gene matches: 4. The CDR3 here is CASSLAGGQTDTQYF. The CDR3 DNA follows: TGTGCCAGCAGCTTAGCGGGGGGACAAACAGATACGCAGTATTTT.

The V and J genes are TRBV11-2 and TRBJ1-2; D is possibly TRBD1 (6 bases). V was pared by 3 bases and J by 4 bases, with 12 bases between. CDR3 length: 14 amino acids. Germline V gene lookup returns CDR1 SGHAT and CDR2 FQNNGV. CDR3 DNA sequence: TGTGCCAGCAGCTTTTCTGGACAGAGCTATGGCTACACCTTC. Translating it yields CASSFSGQSYGYTF.

This clone occurred a few times. The chain joins TRBV5-4 to TRBJ1-2, with 8 bases that match TRBD1. The germline CDR1 and CDR2 sequences are SGHNT and YYREEE (reference sequence). The CDR3 loop spans 14 amino acids. V lost 4 bases, J lost 4 bases, and 6 bases stayed unmatched. The CDR3 region is CASSQGQAFYGYTF. CDR3 DNA: TGTGCCAGCAGCCAGGGACAGGCGTTCTATGGCTACACCTTC.

The chain recombines TRBV5-8 with TRBJ1-5, with 9 bases fitting TRBD1. The CDR3 extends over 14 amino acids. Germline V lookup: CDR1 SGHTS, CDR2 YDEGEE. Trimming at V came to 4 bases and at J to 7 bases, leaving 6 bases not matched to a gene. CDR3 sequence (DNA): TGTGCCAGCAGCGTGCCGGGACAGGGACAGCCCCAGCATTTT. Translation gives CASSVPGQGQPQHF.

The V and J genes are TRBV11-2 and TRBJ2-3; 10 bases line up with TRBD2. V trimming: 5 bases; J trimming: 0 bases; junction bases outside the gene matches: 8. The CDR3 sequence is 17 residues long. Germline CDR1 SGHAT, CDR2 FQNNGV. In nucleotides, the CDR3 is TGTGCCAGCAGCCCCTCCGGACTAGCGGCTAGCACAGATACGCAGTATTTT. Its protein is CASSPSGLAASTDTQYF.

The rearrangement links TRBV5-1 to TRBJ1-1; no firm D call. Germline CDR1 reads SGHRS; CDR2 reads YFSETQ. The length of the CDR3 is 12 residues. Trimming took 4 bases from V and 7 from J, leaving 11 bases between them. The CDR3 is CASSPEGGEAFF. Here the CDR3 DNA reads TGCGCCAGCAGCCCGGAGGGCGGTGAAGCTTTCTTT.

The chain employs TRBV29-1 and TRBJ1-2, with TRBD1 identical over 8 bases. CDR3 length: 13 residues. With 6 bases clipped from V and 4 bases from J, the junction kept 7 bases outside the gene matches. Germline CDR1 and CDR2: SQVTM and ANQGSEA. Here the CDR3 DNA reads TGCAGCGTCCCTGGACAGGGCTCCTATGGCTACACCTTC. It translates to CSVPGQGSYGYTF.